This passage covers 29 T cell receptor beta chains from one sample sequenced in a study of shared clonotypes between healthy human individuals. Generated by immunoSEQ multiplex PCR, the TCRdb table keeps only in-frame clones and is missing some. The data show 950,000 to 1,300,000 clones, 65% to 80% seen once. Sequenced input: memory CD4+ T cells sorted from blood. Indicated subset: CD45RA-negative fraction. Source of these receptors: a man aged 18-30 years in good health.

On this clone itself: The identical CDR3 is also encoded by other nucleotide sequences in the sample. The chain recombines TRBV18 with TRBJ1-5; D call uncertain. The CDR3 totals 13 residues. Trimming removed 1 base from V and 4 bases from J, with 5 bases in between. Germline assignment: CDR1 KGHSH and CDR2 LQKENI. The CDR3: CASSPLSNQPQHF. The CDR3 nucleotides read TGTGCCAGCTCACCACTTTCGAATCAGCCCCAGCATTTT.

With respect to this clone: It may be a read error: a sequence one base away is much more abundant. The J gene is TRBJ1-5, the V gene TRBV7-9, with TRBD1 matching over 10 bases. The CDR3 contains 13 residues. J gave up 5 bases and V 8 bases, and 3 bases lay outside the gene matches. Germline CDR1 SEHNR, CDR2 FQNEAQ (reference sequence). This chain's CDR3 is CASGGTGDQPQHF. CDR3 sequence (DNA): TGTGCCAGCGGGGGGACAGGGGATCAGCCCCAGCATTTT.

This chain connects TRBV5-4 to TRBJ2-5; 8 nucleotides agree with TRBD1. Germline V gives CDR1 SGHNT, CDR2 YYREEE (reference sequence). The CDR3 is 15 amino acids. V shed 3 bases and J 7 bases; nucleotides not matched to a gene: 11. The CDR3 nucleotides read TGTGCCAGCAGCTCAGCGTTTTCACAGGGGGGGACCCAGTACTTC. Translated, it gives CASSSAFSQGGTQYF.

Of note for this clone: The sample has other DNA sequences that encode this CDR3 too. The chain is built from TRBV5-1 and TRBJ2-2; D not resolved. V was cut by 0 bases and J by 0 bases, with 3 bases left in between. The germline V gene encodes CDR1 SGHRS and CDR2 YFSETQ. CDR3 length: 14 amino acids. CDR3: CASSLEPNTGELFF. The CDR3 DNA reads TGCGCCAGCAGCTTGGAGCCGAACACCGGGGAGCTGTTTTTT.

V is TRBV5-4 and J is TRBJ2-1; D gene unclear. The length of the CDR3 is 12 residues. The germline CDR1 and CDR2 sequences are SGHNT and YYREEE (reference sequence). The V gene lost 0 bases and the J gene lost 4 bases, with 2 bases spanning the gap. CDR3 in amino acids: CASSLEYNEQFF. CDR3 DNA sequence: TGTGCCAGCAGCTTGGAGTACAATGAGCAGTTCTTC.

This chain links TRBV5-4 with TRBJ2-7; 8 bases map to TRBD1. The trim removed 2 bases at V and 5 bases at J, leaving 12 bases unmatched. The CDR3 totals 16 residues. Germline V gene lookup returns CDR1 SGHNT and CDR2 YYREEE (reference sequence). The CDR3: CASSLGAGQGVHEQYF. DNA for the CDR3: TGTGCCAGCAGCTTAGGGGCCGGACAGGGAGTCCACGAGCAGTACTTC.

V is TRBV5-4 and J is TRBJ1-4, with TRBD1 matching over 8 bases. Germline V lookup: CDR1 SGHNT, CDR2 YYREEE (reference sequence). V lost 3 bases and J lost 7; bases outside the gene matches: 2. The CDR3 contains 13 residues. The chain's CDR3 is CASSSQGVEKLFF. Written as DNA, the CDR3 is TGTGCCAGCAGCTCACAGGGGGTTGAAAAACTGTTTTTT.

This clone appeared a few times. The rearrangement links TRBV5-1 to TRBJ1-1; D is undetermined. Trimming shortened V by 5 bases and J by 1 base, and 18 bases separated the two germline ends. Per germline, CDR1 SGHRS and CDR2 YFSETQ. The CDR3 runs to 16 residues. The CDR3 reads CASRPEAVGPNTEAFF. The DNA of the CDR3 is TGCGCCAGCAGGCCCGAAGCTGTCGGCCCGAACACTGAAGCTTTCTTT.

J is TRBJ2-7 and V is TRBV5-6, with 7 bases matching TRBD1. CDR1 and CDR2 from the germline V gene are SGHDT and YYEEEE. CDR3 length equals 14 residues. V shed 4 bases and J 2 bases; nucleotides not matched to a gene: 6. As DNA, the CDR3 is TGTGCCAGCAGCCAGAGACAGGGCCCCTACGAGCAGTACTTC. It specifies CASSQRQGPYEQYF.

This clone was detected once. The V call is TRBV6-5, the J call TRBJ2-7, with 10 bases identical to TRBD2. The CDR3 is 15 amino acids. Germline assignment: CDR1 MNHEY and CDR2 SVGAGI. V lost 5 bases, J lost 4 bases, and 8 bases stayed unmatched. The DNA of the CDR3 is TGTGCCAGCAGTCTCAGGGTAGCGGGAGGTTACGAGCAGTACTTC. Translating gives CASSLRVAGGYEQYF.

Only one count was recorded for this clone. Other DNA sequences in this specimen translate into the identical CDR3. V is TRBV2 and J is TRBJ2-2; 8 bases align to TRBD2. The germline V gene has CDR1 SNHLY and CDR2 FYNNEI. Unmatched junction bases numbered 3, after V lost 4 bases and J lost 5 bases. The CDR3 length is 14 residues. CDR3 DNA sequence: TGTGCCAGCAGTGTTTTAGCGGGGACCGGGGAGCTGTTTTTT. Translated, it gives CASSVLAGTGELFF.

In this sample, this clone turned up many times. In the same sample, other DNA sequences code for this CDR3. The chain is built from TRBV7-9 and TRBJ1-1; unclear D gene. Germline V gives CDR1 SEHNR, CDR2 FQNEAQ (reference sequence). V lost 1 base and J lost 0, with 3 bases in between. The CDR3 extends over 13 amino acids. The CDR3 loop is CASSLDMNTEAFF. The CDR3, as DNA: TGTGCCAGCAGCTTAGATATGAACACTGAAGCTTTCTTT.

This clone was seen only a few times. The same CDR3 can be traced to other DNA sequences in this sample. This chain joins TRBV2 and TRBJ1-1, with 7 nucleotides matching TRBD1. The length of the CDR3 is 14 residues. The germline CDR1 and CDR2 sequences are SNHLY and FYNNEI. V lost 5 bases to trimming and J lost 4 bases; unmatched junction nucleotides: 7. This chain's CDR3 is CASSRDRGSTEAFF. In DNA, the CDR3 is TGTGCCAGCAGTCGGGACAGAGGGAGCACTGAAGCTTTCTTT.

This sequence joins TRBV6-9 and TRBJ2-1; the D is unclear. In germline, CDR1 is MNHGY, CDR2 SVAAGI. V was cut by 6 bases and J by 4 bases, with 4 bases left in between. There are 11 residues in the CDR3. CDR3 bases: TGTGCCAGCAGATCATACAATGAGCAGTTCTTC. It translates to CASRSYNEQFF.

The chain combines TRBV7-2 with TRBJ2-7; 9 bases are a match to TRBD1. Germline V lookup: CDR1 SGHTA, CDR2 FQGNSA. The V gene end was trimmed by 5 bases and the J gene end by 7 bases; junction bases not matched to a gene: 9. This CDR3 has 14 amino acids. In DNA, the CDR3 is TGTGCCAGCAGCCTAACACAGGGGGCGCATGAGCAGTACTTC. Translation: CASSLTQGAHEQYF.

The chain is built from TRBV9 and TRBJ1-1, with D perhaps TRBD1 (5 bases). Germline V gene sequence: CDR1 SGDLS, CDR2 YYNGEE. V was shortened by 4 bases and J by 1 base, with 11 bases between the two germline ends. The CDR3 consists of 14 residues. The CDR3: CASSTLTENTEAFF. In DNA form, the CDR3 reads TGTGCCAGCAGCACCTTGACAGAGAACACTGAAGCTTTCTTT.

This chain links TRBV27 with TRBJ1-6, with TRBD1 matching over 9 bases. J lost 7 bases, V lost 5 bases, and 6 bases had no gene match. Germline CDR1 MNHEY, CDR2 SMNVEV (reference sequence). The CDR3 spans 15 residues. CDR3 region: CASSPHRGQNSPLHF. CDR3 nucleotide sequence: TGTGCCAGCAGTCCGCACAGGGGGCAAAATTCACCCCTCCACTTT.

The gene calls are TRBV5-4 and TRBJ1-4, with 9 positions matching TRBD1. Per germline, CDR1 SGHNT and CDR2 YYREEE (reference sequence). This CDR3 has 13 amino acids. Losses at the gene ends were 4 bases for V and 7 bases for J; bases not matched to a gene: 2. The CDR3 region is CASSRDRVEKLFF. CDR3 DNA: TGTGCCAGCAGCCGGGACAGGGTTGAAAAACTGTTTTTT.

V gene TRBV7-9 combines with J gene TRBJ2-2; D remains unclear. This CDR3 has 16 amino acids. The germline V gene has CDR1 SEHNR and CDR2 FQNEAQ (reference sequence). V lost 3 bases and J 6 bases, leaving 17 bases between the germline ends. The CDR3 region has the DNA TGTGCCAGCAGCTTTTCCAGGCCAAGTTCCGCCGGGGAGCTGTTTTTT. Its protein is CASSFSRPSSAGELFF. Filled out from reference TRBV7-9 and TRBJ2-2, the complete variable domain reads DTGVSQNPRHKITKRGQNVTFRCDPISEHNRLYWYRQTLGQGPEFLTYFQNEAQLEKSRLLSDRFSAERPKGSFSTLEIQRTEQGDSAMYLCASSFSRPSSAGELFFGEGSRLTVL.

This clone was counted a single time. CDR3 in amino acids: CASSPQFTHNEQFF. The CDR3 nucleotides read TGTGCCAGCAGTCCTCAATTTACCCACAATGAGCAGTTCTTC. The chain recombines TRBV2 with TRBJ2-1; D gene ambiguous. V was trimmed by 5 bases and J by 5 bases, leaving 13 bases between them. This CDR3 is 14 amino acids long. In germline, CDR1 is SNHLY, CDR2 FYNNEI.

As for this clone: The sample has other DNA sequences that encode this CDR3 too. Here the CDR3 reads CASSRDRNTGELFF. The CDR3 region has the DNA TGTGCCAGCAGCCGGGACAGGAACACCGGGGAGCTGTTTTTT. This chain connects TRBV7-9 to TRBJ2-2; 7 nucleotides agree with TRBD1. The CDR3 runs 14 residues. Germline V gives CDR1 SEHNR, CDR2 FQNEAQ (reference sequence). J gave up 1 base and V 5 bases, and 1 base lay outside the gene matches.

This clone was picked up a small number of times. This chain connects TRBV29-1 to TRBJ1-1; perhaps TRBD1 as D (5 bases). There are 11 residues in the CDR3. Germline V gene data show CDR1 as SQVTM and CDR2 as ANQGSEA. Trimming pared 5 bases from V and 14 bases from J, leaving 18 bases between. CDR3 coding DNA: TGCAGCGTTTATGGTGGAAAGGGGTGGTTCTTT. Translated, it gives CSVYGGKGWFF.

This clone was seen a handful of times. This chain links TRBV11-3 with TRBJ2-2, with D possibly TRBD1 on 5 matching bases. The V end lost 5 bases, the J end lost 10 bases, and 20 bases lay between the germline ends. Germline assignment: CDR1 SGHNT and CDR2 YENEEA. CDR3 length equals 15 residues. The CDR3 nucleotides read TGTGCCAGCAGCGAAGGCGCAGGGTTGTCCGAGGAGCTGTTTTTT. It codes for CASSEGAGLSEELFF.

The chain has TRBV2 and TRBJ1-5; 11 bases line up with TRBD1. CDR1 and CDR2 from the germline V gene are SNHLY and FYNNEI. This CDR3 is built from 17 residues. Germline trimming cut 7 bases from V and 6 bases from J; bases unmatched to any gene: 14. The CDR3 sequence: CASKPGQGVIVGQPQHF. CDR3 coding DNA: TGTGCCAGCAAGCCGGGACAGGGGGTAATAGTGGGTCAGCCCCAGCATTTT.

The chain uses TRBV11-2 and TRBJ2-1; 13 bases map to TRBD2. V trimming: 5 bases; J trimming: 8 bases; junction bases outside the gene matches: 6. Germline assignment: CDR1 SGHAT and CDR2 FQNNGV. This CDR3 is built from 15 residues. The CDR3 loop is CASSRRTSGSDEQFF. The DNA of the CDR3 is TGTGCCAGCAGCCGAAGGACTAGCGGGAGCGATGAGCAGTTCTTC. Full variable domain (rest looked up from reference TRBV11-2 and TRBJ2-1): EAGVAQSPRYKIIEKRQSVAFWCNPISGHATLYWYQQILGQGPKLLIQFQNNGVVDDSQLPKDRFSAERLKGVDSTLKIQPAKLEDSAVYLCASSRRTSGSDEQFFGPGTRLTVL.

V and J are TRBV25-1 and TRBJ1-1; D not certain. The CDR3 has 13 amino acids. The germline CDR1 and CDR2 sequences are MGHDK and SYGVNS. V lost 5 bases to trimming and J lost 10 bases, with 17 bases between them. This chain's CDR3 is CASSNAARKAAFF. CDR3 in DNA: TGTGCCAGCAGTAATGCGGCGCGGAAAGCAGCTTTCTTT.

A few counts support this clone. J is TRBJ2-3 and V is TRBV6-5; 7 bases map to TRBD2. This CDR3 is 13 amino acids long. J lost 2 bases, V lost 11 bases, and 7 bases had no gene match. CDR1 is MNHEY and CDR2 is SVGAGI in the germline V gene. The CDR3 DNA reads TGTGCCGTTACGACTAGCCACACAGATACGCAGTATTTT. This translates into CAVTTSHTDTQYF.

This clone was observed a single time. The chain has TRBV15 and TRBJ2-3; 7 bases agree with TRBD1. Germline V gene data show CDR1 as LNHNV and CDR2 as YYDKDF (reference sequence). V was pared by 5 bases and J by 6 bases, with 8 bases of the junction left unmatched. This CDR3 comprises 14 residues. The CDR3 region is CATSSRQGSDTQYF. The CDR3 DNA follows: TGTGCCACCAGCTCTCGACAGGGTTCCGATACGCAGTATTTT.

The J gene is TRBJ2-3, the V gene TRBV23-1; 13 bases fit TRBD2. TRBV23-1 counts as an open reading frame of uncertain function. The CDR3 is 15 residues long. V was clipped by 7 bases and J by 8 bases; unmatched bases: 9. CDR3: CASTRLAGGGGTQYF. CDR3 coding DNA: TGCGCCAGCACCCGACTAGCGGGAGGAGGTGGTACGCAGTATTTT.